The clone carrying this T cell receptor (beta chain) was recorded only once. What it binds is not known. Germline V gene sequence: CDR1 SGHNT, CDR2 YYREEE (reference sequence). This CDR3 region has 16 residues. The V and J ends lost 6 bases and 2 bases respectively, with 17 bases between them. Sequencing used immunoSEQ multiplex PCR; TCRdb keeps in-frame clones, though not all of them. The profile covers some 150,000 clones, with over 75% appearing a single time and more than 4% taken by the ten largest. The entry originates in a study of T cell responses to AZD1222 COVID-19 vaccine. Study-level results: The donors showed a predominance of white British ancestry and of females, with possible underestimation of clonal diversity. Regions left unmutated in variants are reportedly the target of nearly half of spike-specific TCRs. No day 14 peak samples; only post-peak repertoires were characterized. Increases in Spike-specific TCR breadth and depth were seen after two AZD1222 doses.

This specimen consisted of peripheral blood, obtained 28 days after the second AZD1222 dose. The source is an adult who received the AZD1222 COVID-19 vaccine. J is TRBJ2-2 and V is TRBV5-4, with a tentative D call TRBD1 (8 bases). The CDR3 DNA reads TGTGCCAGCACCCCAACAGGGGGGGTAAACACCGGGGAGCTGTTTTTT. It translates to CASTPTGGVNTGELFF.